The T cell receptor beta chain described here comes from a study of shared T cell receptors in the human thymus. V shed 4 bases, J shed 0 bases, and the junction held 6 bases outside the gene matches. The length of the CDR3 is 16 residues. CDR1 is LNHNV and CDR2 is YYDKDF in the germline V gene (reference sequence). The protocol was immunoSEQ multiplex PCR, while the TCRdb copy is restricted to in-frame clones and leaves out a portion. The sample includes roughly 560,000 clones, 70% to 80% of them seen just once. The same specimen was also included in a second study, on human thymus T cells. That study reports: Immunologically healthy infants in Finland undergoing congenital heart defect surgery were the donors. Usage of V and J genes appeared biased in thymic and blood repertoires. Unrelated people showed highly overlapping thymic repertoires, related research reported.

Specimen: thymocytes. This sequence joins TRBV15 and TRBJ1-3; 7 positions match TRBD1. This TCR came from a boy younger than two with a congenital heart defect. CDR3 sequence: CATSTRTGPSGNTIYF. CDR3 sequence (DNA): TGTGCCACCAGCACTAGGACAGGCCCCTCTGGAAACACCATATATTTT.